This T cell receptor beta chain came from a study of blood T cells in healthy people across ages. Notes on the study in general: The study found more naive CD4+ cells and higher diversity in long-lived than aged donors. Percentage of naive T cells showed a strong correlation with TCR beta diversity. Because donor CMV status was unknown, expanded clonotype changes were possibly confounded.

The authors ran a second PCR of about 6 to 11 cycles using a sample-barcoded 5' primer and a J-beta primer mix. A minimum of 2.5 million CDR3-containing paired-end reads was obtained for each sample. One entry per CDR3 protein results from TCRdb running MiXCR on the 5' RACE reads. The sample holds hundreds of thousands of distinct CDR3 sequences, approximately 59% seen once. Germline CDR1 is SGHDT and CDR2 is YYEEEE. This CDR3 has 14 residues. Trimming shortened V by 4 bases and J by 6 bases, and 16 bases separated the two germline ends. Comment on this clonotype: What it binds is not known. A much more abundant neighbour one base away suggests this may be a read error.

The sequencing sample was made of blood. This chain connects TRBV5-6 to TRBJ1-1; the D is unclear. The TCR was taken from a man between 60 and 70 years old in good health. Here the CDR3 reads CASSRRTVDPEAFF. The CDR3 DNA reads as TGTGCCAGCAGCCGACGGACCGTGGACCCTGAAGCTTTCTTT.